The 23 T cell receptor beta chains listed next were all sequenced from one sample in a study of metastatic and nonmetastatic thyroid tumors. Every patient was untreated before thyroid surgery. MiXCR was used by TCRdb to re-call the PCR reads. Of 12,000 or so clones listed, 30% to 35% are singletons. The material sequenced was tumor tissue. The receptors were gathered from a female donor with papillary thyroid cancer or a benign thyroid nodule (not recorded which). Some clones in this sample may be carry-over from other donors' samples.

The chain links TRBV20-1 to TRBJ2-7, with unresolved D. Germline CDR1 is DFQATT and CDR2 is SNEGSKA (reference sequence). The CDR3 totals 13 residues. V dropped 6 bases and J dropped 10 bases, with 22 bases sitting between them. CDR3: CSAGEVQAPPQYF. The CDR3 DNA is TGCAGTGCAGGCGAGGTTCAGGCCCCCCCTCAGTACTTC.

This rearrangement joins TRBV19 to TRBJ1-4; D is uncertain. V shed 5 bases and J shed 0 bases, with 7 bases lying between them. Germline CDR1 is LNHDA and CDR2 is SQIVND (reference sequence). CDR3 length equals 14 residues. CDR3 bases: TGTGCCAGTAGTCCGTGGGCAACTAATGAAAAACTGTTTTTT. Translated: CASSPWATNEKLFF. The full variable domain, rest sourced from reference TRBV19 and TRBJ1-4, is DGGITQSPKYLFRKEGQNVTLSCEQNLNHDAMYWYRQDPGQGLRLIYYSQIVNDFQKGDIAEGYSVSREKKESFPLTVTSAQKNPTAFYLCASSPWATNEKLFFGSGTQLSVL.

This clone was detected ten times or more. The chain uses TRBV30 and TRBJ1-2, with 7 bases matching TRBD1. This CDR3 comprises 13 residues. Germline trimming cut 1 base from V and 8 bases from J; bases unmatched to any gene: 7. Germline V gene data show CDR1 as GTSNPN and CDR2 as SVGIG (reference sequence). In DNA, the CDR3 is TGTGCCTGGAGTGCAACAGGGGCCCTCGGCTACACCTTC. Translation gives CAWSATGALGYTF.

Points on this clone: The junction shows a germline mismatch at one end, possibly a read error. The V and J genes are TRBV28 and TRBJ1-5; D is unclear. The CDR3 has 12 amino acids. In germline, CDR1 is MDHEN, CDR2 SYDVKM. As DNA, the CDR3 is TGTGCCAGCAGCCGATTCAATCAGCCCCAGCACTTT. The encoded protein is CASSRFNQPQHF. Looking up the rest from reference TRBV28 and TRBJ1-5 gives the full variable domain: DVKVTQSSRYLVKRTGEKVFLECVQDMDHENMFWYRQDPGLGLRLIYFSYDVKMKEKGDIPEGYSVSREKKERFSLILESASTNQTSMYLCASSRFNQPQHFGDGTRLSIL.

The sample holds many counts of this clone. The chain has TRBV20-1 and TRBJ2-5; TRBD1 matches at 7 bases. Germline CDR1 and CDR2: DFQATT and SNEGSKA (reference sequence). The length of the CDR3 is 12 residues. V was clipped by 5 bases and J by 12 bases; unmatched bases: 12. The CDR3: CSARYRGPPEYF. CDR3 bases: TGCAGTGCTCGCTACAGGGGTCCACCTGAGTACTTC.

This clone was seen ten or more times. This CDR3 is also generated by other DNA sequences in the sample. The chain uses TRBV5-5 and TRBJ2-7, with a tentative D call TRBD1 (6 bases). The germline V gene has CDR1 SGHKS and CDR2 YYEKEE (reference sequence). There are 14 residues in the CDR3. V was shortened by 2 bases and J by 1 base, with 10 bases between the two germline ends. The CDR3 region is CASSLPTGSYEQYF. CDR3 DNA sequence: TGTGCCAGCAGCTTACCGACAGGTTCCTACGAGCAGTACTTC.

This clone was picked up a small number of times. The chain uses TRBV12-3 or TRBV12-4 and TRBJ1-2; 9 nucleotides match TRBD1. J gave up 5 bases and V 2 bases, and 6 bases lay outside the gene matches. This CDR3 is built from 15 residues. CDR3 sequence (DNA): TGTGCCAGCAGTTTATCCCAAGGGACAGGGTATGGCTACACCTTC. This sequence encodes CASSLSQGTGYGYTF.

This chain connects TRBV4-2 to TRBJ2-6, with TRBD2 matching 7 bases. CDR3 length: 16 amino acids. The germline gives CDR1 LGHNA, CDR2 YNFKEQ. J gave up 0 bases and V 4 bases, and 3 bases lay outside the gene matches. CDR3 bases: TGTGCCAGCAGCCCGACTAGCAGCTCTGGGGCCAACGTCCTGACTTTC. Its translation: CASSPTSSSGANVLTF.

The DNA of the CDR3 is TGTGCCAACCAGAGGCAGTTCTTC. This gives the protein CANQRQFF. The J gene is TRBJ2-1, the V gene TRBV2; D uncertain. Germline V gives CDR1 SNHLY, CDR2 FYNNEI. Trimming cost V 10 bases and J 12 bases, with 7 bases left between them. The CDR3 has 8 amino acids.

The chain carries TRBV11-2 and TRBJ2-1, with TRBD2 matching over 11 bases. CDR1 is SGHAT and CDR2 is FQNNGV in the germline V gene. V shed 4 bases and J 8 bases; nucleotides not matched to a gene: 16. The CDR3 spans 18 residues. CDR3 protein: CASSSGLADLLLLYEQFF. The CDR3 DNA reads TGTGCCAGCAGCTCGGGACTAGCGGATCTACTTCTCCTGTATGAGCAGTTCTTC.

As concerns this clone: Germline and junction disagree at one end, which may indicate a read error. The rearrangement joins TRBV11-2 to TRBJ2-2; D tentatively fits TRBD1 or TRBD2 (5 bases each). The germline gives CDR1 SGHAT, CDR2 FQNNGV. The CDR3 spans 14 residues. The CDR3 DNA follows: TGTGCCAGCCAGGGCGGCATGAGCACCGGGGTGCTGTTTTTT. Its translation: CASQGGMSTGVLFF.

This chain links TRBV6-1 with TRBJ1-2, with 8 bases lining up with TRBD1. CDR1 is MNHNS and CDR2 is SASEGT in the germline V gene. The CDR3 has 15 amino acids. V shed 3 bases, J shed 4 bases, and the junction held 7 bases outside the gene matches. CDR3 amino acids: CASSEPRQGLYGYTF. The CDR3 nucleotides are TGTGCCAGCAGTGAGCCCCGACAGGGGCTCTATGGCTACACCTTC.

V and J are TRBV11-2 and TRBJ2-1; no reliable D call. Trimming left V 4 bases short and J 7 bases short, with 23 bases between. This CDR3 spans 17 amino acids. Germline V gene sequence: CDR1 SGHAT, CDR2 FQNNGV. CDR3 nucleotide sequence: TGTGCCAGCAGCTCCCCATCCGGGTGGATGGCCGAAAATGAGCAGTTCTTC. It translates to CASSSPSGWMAENEQFF.

The V and J genes are TRBV27 and TRBJ1-2; possible D gene TRBD1, 6 bases. V was shortened by 2 bases and J by 7 bases, with 20 bases between the two germline ends. CDR3 size: 16 residues. Germline-derived CDR1 and CDR2 are MNHEY and SMNVEV (reference sequence). The CDR3 sequence is CASSLMGAGGARGYTF. In DNA, the CDR3 is TGTGCCAGCAGTTTAATGGGTGCGGGGGGGGCTCGTGGCTACACCTTC.

The chain combines TRBV11-2 with TRBJ2-7; a possible D gene is TRBD2 (6 bases). CDR1 SGHAT and CDR2 FQNNGV come from the germline V gene. The CDR3 is 16 amino acids. V gave up 0 bases and J gave up 3 bases, with 15 bases separating them. The CDR3 bases are TGTGCCAGCAGCTTAGAGGGCCCGCGGAGGGGCTACGAGCAGTACTTC. It specifies CASSLEGPRRGYEQYF.

This clone appeared a few times. The chain employs TRBV28 and TRBJ2-1; D not certain. There are 14 residues in the CDR3. V was trimmed by 3 bases and J by 8 bases, leaving 14 bases between them. Germline V gene lookup returns CDR1 MDHEN and CDR2 SYDVKM. The CDR3 sequence: CASSFLSGTDEQFF. The CDR3 DNA sequence: TGTGCCAGCAGTTTTTTATCCGGTACGGATGAGCAGTTCTTC. The whole variable domain, remainder taken from reference TRBV28 and TRBJ2-1, is DVKVTQSSRYLVKRTGEKVFLECVQDMDHENMFWYRQDPGLGLRLIYFSYDVKMKEKGDIPEGYSVSREKKERFSLILESASTNQTSMYLCASSFLSGTDEQFFGPGTRLTVL.

The CDR3 spells CASSVGASGSPNPGELFF. In DNA, the CDR3 is TGTGCCAGCAGCGTAGGTGCTAGCGGGAGCCCCAATCCCGGGGAGCTGTTTTTT. The rearrangement joins TRBV9 to TRBJ2-2; 10 nucleotides line up with TRBD2. V trimming: 0 bases; J trimming: 6 bases; junction bases outside the gene matches: 11. Germline values: CDR1 SGDLS, CDR2 YYNGEE. The CDR3 extends over 18 amino acids.

In this sample, this clone is medium-sized. The chain joins TRBV27 to TRBJ2-3; D may be TRBD1 or TRBD2 (6 bases each). The V gene lost 3 bases and the J gene lost 0 bases, with 16 bases spanning the gap. Germline V gives CDR1 MNHEY, CDR2 SMNVEV (reference sequence). The CDR3 loop spans 17 amino acids. CDR3 nucleotide sequence: TGTGCCAGCAGTTTCCAAAGAGGGGGGTTCAGCACAGATACGCAGTATTTT. Amino acids: CASSFQRGGFSTDTQYF.

On this clone: The junction departs from the called germline gene at one end, perhaps through a read error. The chain carries TRBV6-2 or TRBV6-3 and TRBJ2-1; D call uncertain. The CDR3 covers 16 residues. The germline V gene has CDR1 MNHEY and CDR2 SVGEGT. The CDR3, as DNA: TGCGCCAACAGTTACGACACTAACGTGAGAAACAATGAGCAGTTCTTC. Its protein product is CANSYDTNVRNNEQFF.

The V and J genes are TRBV7-2 and TRBJ2-1; either TRBD1 or TRBD2 may fit D (5 bases each). The V end lost 5 bases, the J end lost 2 bases, and 13 bases lay between the germline ends. Germline CDR1 is SGHTA and CDR2 is FQGNSA. CDR3 length: 15 amino acids. CDR3 DNA sequence: TGTGCCAGCAGCCTAGGGGCGGGTCCCTACAATGAGCAGTTCTTC. Encoded protein: CASSLGAGPYNEQFF.

Sample share makes this clone medium-sized. The gene calls are TRBV6-1 and TRBJ2-7, with 13 positions matching TRBD2. From germline, CDR1 is MNHNS and CDR2 SASEGT. The trim removed 6 bases at V and 3 bases at J, leaving 8 bases unmatched. The length of the CDR3 is 16 residues. In DNA, the CDR3 is TGTGCCAGCAGGAGAACTAGCGGGAGGGCCCTCTACGAGCAGTACTTC. Residues: CASRRTSGRALYEQYF.

The gene calls are TRBV28 and TRBJ2-7; 9 bases are shared with TRBD1. This CDR3 region has 14 residues. Unmatched junction bases numbered 8, after V lost 6 bases and J lost 5 bases. CDR1 MDHEN and CDR2 SYDVKM come from the germline V gene. CDR3 amino acids: CASSIGQGRNEQYF. The CDR3 DNA reads TGTGCCAGCAGCATAGGACAGGGGCGAAACGAGCAGTACTTC.

This clone was counted only a few times. The V and J genes are TRBV5-6 and TRBJ1-1; D is undetermined. The V and J ends lost 3 bases and 0 bases respectively, with 18 bases between them. CDR1 SGHDT and CDR2 YYEEEE come from the germline V gene. The CDR3 consists of 17 residues. The CDR3 region is CASSSGPRNHMNTEAFF. The CDR3, as DNA: TGTGCCAGCAGCTCGGGTCCACGAAATCACATGAACACTGAAGCTTTCTTT.